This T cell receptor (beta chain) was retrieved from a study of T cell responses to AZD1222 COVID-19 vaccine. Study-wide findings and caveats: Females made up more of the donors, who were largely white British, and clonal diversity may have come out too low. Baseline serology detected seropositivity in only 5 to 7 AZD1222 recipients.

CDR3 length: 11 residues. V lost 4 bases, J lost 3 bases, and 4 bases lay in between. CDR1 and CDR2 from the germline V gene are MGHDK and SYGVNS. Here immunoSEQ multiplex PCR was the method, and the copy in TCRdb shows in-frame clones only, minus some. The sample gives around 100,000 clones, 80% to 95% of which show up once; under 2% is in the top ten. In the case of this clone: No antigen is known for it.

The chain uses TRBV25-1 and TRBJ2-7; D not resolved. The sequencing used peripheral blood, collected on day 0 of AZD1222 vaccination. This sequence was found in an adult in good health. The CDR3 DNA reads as TGTGCCAGCAGTGCCGACTACGAGCAGTACTTC. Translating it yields CASSADYEQYF.